These T cell receptor beta chains were read from a single sample in a study of cytomegalovirus exposure and HLA in healthy donors. The repertoire was sequenced with immunoSEQ multiplex PCR; TCRdb's copy has only in-frame clones and lacks some. The profile shows fewer than 200,000 clones, 70% to 90% of them singletons. Material: PBMCs. Source of these receptors: a woman between 25 and 40 years old in good health and CMV-seronegative. The CDR3 runs from the conserved cysteine through the conserved F or W. The D gene is left open where the match is weak. Clone size appears in some rows only: once, few, many, or a class for an expanded clone.

V: TRBV7-9
J: TRBJ2-1
size: .
D: .
DNA: TGTTCCAGCGAGGGGGTAGGCAAAGATGAGCAGTTCTTC
CDR3: CSSEGVGKDEQFF

V: TRBV7-2
J: TRBJ2-6
size: .
D: .
DNA: TGTGCCAGCAGCCTAAGGACTCTCTCTGGGGCCAACGTCCTGACTTTC
CDR3: CASSLRTLSGANVLTF

V: TRBV19
J: TRBJ1-1
size: .
D: .
DNA: TGTGCCAGCAGAGAACCTAGGATATCGACTGAAGCTTTCTTT
CDR3: CASREPRISTEAFF

V: TRBV27
J: TRBJ1-5
size: .
D: .
DNA: TGTGCCAGCAGTCCGGTGGGGCGCGGTAATCAGCCCCAGCATTTT
CDR3: CASSPVGRGNQPQHF

V: TRBV10-3
J: TRBJ2-5
size: .
D: .
DNA: TGTGCCATCAGCAAGGACAGCCAAGAGACCCAGTACTTC
CDR3: CAISKDSQETQYF

V: TRBV7-8
J: TRBJ2-1
size: .
D: TRBD2
DNA: TGTGCCAGCAGCTTGGACTCGCTAGCGGGGAGATACAATGAGCAGTTCTTC
CDR3: CASSLDSLAGRYNEQFF

V: TRBV2
J: TRBJ2-1
size: .
D: .
DNA: TGTGCCAGCACCCAGGGATACAATGAGCAGTTCTTC
CDR3: CASTQGYNEQFF

V: TRBV23-1
J: TRBJ2-5
size: few
D: TRBD1
DNA: TGCGCCAGCAGTCAGCTCCCACAGGGGGCGGCCGAAGGGACCCAGTACTTC
CDR3: CASSQLPQGAAEGTQYF

V: TRBV4-2
J: TRBJ2-7
size: .
D: .
DNA: TGTGCCAGCAGCCAAGCATTGGGCAGGGGCGACGAGCAGTACTTC
CDR3: CASSQALGRGDEQYF

V: TRBV5-1
J: TRBJ2-2
size: .
D: .
DNA: TGCGCCAGCTCCCAGGGTGCCGGGGAGCTGTTTTTT
CDR3: CASSQGAGELFF

V: TRBV27
J: TRBJ2-1
size: .
D: TRBD2
DNA: TGTGCCAGCAGTCCTAGGACTAGCGGGAGGGCCCACAATGAGCAGTTCTTC
CDR3: CASSPRTSGRAHNEQFF

V: TRBV11-2
J: TRBJ1-2
size: .
D: .
DNA: TGTGCCAGCAGCTTAGAAACAGGTCTTCTTGAGGGCTACACCTTC
CDR3: CASSLETGLLEGYTF

V: TRBV7-8
J: TRBJ2-5
size: once
D: .
DNA: TGTGCCAGCAGCTTATTCCAACAAGGGGGAGAGACCCAGTACTTC
CDR3: CASSLFQQGGETQYF

V: TRBV6-4
J: TRBJ2-3
size: .
D: TRBD2
DNA: TGTGCCAGCAGTGACGGACTAGCGGGAGATACGCAGTATTTT
CDR3: CASSDGLAGDTQYF

V: TRBV27
J: TRBJ2-1
size: .
D: TRBD2
DNA: TGTGCCAGCAGTTTAGGGACTAGCGGGAGGGCGGAAATCTTC
CDR3: CASSLGTSGRAEIF

V: TRBV19
J: TRBJ1-5
size: .
D: .
DNA: TGTGCCAGTCCCTCGGACAGCCATAGCAATCAGCCCCAGCATTTT
CDR3: CASPSDSHSNQPQHF